This T cell receptor (beta chain) came from a study of cytomegalovirus exposure and HLA in healthy donors. PCR involved 60 Vbeta and 13 Jbeta primers. The assay was immunoSEQ multiplex PCR, and TCRdb's table has in-frame clones only and misses some. The listing contains around 70,000 clones. With regard to this clone: The antigen is undetermined.

Study results and caveats: Across HLA loci, a later analysis found differing TCR association rates, with DRB1 most and HLA-C fewest. The study put under 200 TCR beta chains on its list as cytomegalovirus-associated. Sequencing likely generated an artifact that appeared as a cluster of highly shared sequence variants.

Deletions cut 6 bases from V and 4 bases from J, with 21 bases between. CDR1 is SGHTA and CDR2 is FQGNSA in the germline V gene. This CDR3 comprises 16 residues. Sequenced material: PBMCs. The source of this sequence is a female donor in good health and CMV-seropositive. The V call is TRBV7-2, the J call TRBJ1-1, with TRBD1 as a possible D gene (5 bases). The CDR3 loop reads CASRTLTGRWATEAFF. The CDR3 DNA sequence: TGTGCCAGCAGGACCCTCACAGGTCGCTGGGCCACTGAAGCTTTCTTT.